This TCR beta chain originates from a study of PD-L1 blockade in urothelial cancer. As for the study in general: Blood was subjected to analysis at 3 weeks (second dose) and 6 weeks following treatment start. Each blood sample yielded a median of about 150,000 T cells. Regarding the study as a whole: Greater 3-week expansion of tumor-associated blood clones was recorded for durable-benefit patients.

The V and J ends lost 0 bases and 5 bases respectively, with 10 bases between them. The germline V gene encodes CDR1 GTSNPN and CDR2 SVGIG (reference sequence). The length of the CDR3 is 13 residues. Using immunoSEQ multiplex PCR, the repertoire was profiled, and TCRdb retains in-frame clones only, with some absent. Here the sample spans 48,000 or so clones, approximately 86% being singletons. The time point denotes: peripheral blood 6 weeks after treatment start. To note about this clone: Its target is not known.

The V and J genes are TRBV30 and TRBJ2-5; D unresolved. The origin of this receptor is a man aged 55 to 70 with urothelial cancer. This sample comprised PBMCs, obtained around atezolizumab (anti-PD-L1) treatment. In DNA form, the CDR3 reads TGTGCCTGGAGTGTTTCGAGAGCTGAGACCCAGTACTTC. It is translated as CAWSVSRAETQYF.